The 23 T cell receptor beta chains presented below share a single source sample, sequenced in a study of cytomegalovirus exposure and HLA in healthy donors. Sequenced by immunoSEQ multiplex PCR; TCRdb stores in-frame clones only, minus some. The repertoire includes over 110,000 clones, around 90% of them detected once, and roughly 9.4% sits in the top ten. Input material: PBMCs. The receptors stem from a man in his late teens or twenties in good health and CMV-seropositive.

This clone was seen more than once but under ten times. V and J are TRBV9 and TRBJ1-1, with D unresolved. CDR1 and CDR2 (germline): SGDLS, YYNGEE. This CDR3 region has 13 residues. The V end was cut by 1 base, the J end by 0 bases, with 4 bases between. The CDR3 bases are TGTGCCAGCAGCGTAAGCGTGAACACTGAAGCTTTCTTT. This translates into CASSVSVNTEAFF.

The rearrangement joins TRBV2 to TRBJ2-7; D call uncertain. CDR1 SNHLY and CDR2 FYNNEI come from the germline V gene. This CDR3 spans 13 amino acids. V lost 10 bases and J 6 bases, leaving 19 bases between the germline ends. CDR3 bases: TGTGCCACCAAAGACAACCAACCAGGCGAGCAGTACTTC. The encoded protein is CATKDNQPGEQYF.

The CDR3 reads CASSLKGRGQGYTF. CDR3 nucleotide sequence: TGTGCCAGCAGCTTGAAAGGCAGGGGGCAAGGCTACACCTTC. This chain connects TRBV5-4 to TRBJ1-2, with 8 bases identical to TRBD1. Germline V lookup: CDR1 SGHNT, CDR2 YYREEE (reference sequence). This CDR3 is built from 14 residues. The V gene end was trimmed by 1 base and the J gene end by 8 bases; junction bases not matched to a gene: 7.

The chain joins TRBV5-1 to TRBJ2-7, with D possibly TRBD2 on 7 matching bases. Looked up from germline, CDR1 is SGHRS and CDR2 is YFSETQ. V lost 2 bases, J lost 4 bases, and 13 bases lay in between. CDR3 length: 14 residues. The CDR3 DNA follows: TGCGCCAGCAGCTTCGGAGGGGGGGCATACGAGCAGTACTTC. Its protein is CASSFGGGAYEQYF.

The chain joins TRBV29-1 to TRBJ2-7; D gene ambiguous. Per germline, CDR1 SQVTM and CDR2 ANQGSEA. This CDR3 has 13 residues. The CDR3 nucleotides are TGCACCGCCGCCGGCCCTAGCTCCTACGAGCAGTACTTC. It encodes CTAAGPSSYEQYF.

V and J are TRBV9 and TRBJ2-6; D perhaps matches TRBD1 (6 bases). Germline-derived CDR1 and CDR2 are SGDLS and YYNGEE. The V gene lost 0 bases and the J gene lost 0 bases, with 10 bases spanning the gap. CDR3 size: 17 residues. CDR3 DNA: TGTGCCAGCAGCGTAGACAGGGTAAACTCTGGGGCCAACGTCCTGACTTTC. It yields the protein CASSVDRVNSGANVLTF.

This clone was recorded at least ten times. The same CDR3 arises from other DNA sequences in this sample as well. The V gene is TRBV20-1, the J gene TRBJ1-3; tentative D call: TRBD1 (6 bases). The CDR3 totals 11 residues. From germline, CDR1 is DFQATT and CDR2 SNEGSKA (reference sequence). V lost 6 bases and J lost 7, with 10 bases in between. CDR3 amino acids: CSARTGNTIYF. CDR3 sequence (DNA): TGCAGTGCCAGAACAGGGAACACCATATATTTT.

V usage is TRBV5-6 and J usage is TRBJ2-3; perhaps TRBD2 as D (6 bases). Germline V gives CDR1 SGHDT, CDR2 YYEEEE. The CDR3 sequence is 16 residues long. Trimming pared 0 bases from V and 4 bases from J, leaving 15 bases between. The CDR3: CASSLDGRGIPDTQYF. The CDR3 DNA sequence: TGTGCCAGCAGCTTGGACGGGAGAGGGATCCCAGATACGCAGTATTTT.

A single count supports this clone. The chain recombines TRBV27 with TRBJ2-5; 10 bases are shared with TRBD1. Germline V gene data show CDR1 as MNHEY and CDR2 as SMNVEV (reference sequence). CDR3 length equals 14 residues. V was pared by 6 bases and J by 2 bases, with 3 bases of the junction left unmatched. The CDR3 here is CASSQDRGQETQYF. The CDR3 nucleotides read TGTGCCAGCAGCCAGGACAGGGGGCAAGAGACCCAGTACTTC.

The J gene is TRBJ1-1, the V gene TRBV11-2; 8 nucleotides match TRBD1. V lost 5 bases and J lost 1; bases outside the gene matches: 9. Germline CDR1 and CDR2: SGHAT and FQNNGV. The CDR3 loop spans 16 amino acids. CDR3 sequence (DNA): TGTGCCAGCAGCCAAGGCAGGGGGCGAGGGAACACTGAAGCTTTCTTT. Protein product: CASSQGRGRGNTEAFF. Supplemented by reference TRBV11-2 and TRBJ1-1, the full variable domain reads EAGVAQSPRYKIIEKRQSVAFWCNPISGHATLYWYQQILGQGPKLLIQFQNNGVVDDSQLPKDRFSAERLKGVDSTLKIQPAKLEDSAVYLCASSQGRGRGNTEAFFGQGTRLTVV.

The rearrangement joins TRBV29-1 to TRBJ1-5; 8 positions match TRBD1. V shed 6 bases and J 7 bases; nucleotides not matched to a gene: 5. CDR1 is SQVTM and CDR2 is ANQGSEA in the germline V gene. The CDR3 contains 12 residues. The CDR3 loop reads CSVGQGGQPQHF. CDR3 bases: TGCAGCGTCGGACAGGGTGGACAGCCCCAGCATTTT.

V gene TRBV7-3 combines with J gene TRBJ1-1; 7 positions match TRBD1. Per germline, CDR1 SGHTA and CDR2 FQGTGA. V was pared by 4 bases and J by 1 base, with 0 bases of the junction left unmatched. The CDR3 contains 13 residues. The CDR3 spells CASSWDRNTEAFF. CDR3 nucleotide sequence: TGTGCCAGCAGCTGGGACAGGAACACTGAAGCTTTCTTT.

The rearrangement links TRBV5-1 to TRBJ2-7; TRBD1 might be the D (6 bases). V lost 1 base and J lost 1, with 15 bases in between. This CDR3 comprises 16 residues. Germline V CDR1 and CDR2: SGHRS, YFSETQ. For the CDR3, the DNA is TGCGCCAGCAGCTTGATGGCAGGGGAGTTTTCCTACGAGCAGTACTTC. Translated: CASSLMAGEFSYEQYF.

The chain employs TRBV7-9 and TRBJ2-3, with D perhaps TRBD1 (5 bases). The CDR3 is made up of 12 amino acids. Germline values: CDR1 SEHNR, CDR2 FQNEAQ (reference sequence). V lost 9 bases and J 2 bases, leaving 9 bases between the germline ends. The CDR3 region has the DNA TGTGCCAGAGGGGAATTCACAGATACGCAGTATTTT. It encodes CARGEFTDTQYF.

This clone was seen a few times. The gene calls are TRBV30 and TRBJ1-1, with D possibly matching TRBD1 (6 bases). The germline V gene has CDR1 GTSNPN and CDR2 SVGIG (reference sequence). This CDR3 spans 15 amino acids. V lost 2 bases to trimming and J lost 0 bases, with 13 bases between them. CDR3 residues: CAWSPQQGLNTEAFF. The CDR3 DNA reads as TGTGCCTGGAGTCCGCAACAGGGATTGAACACTGAAGCTTTCTTT.

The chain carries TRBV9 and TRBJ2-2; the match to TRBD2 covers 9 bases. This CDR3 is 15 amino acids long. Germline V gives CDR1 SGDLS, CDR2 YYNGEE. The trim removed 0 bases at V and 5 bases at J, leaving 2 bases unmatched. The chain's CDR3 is CASSVASGRTGELFF. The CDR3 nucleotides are TGTGCCAGCAGCGTAGCAAGCGGGAGGACCGGGGAGCTGTTTTTT.

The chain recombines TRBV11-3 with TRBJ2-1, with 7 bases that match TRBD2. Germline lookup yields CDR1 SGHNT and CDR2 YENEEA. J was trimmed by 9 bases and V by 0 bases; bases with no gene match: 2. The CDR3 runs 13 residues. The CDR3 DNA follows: TGTGCCAGCAGCTTAGAAGGCGGGAGTGAGCAGTTCTTC. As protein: CASSLEGGSEQFF.

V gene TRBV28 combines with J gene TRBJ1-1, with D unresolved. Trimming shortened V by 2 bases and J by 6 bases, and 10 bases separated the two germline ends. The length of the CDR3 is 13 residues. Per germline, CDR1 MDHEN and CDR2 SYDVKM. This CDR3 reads CASSLGGLSEAFF. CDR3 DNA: TGTGCCAGCAGTTTAGGCGGGTTATCTGAAGCTTTCTTT.

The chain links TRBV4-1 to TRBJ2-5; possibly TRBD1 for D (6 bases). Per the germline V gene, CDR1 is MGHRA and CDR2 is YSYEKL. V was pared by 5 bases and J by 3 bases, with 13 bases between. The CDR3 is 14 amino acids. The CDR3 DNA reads TGCGCCAGCAGCGCCGGGACATCAGAAGAGACCCAGTACTTC. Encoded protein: CASSAGTSEETQYF.

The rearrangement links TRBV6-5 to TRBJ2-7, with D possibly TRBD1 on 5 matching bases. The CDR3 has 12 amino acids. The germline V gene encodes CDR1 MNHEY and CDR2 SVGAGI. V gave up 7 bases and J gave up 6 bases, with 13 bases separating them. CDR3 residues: CASTQGRGEQYF. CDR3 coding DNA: TGTGCCAGCACGCAGGGTAGGGGCGAGCAGTACTTC.

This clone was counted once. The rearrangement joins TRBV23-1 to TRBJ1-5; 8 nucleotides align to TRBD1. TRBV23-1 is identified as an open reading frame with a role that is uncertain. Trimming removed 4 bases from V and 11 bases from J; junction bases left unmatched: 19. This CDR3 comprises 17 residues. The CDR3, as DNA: TGCGCCAGCAGTCGAGGTCAGGGGGCGCGGCTCCCGCGGGCCCAGCATTTT. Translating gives CASSRGQGARLPRAQHF.

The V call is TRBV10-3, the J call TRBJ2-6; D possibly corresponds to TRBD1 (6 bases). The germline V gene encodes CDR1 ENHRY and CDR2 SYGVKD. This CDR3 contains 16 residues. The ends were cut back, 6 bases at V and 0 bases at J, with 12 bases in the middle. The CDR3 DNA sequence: TGTGCCATCAGACCCGAGGACAGCTCTGGGGCCAACGTCCTGACTTTC. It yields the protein CAIRPEDSSGANVLTF.

As DNA, the CDR3 is TGTGCCAGCAGCTTAGCAGGCGGTTCCTACGAGCAGTACTTC. Amino acid sequence: CASSLAGGSYEQYF. The chain recombines TRBV7-9 with TRBJ2-7; unclear D gene. Germline V lookup: CDR1 SEHNR, CDR2 FQNEAQ (reference sequence). The V and J ends lost 0 bases and 1 base respectively, with 7 bases between them. The CDR3 is made up of 14 amino acids. The full variable domain, in which reference TRBV7-9 and TRBJ2-7 provide the parts outside the CDR3, is DTGVSQNPRHKITKRGQNVTFRCDPISEHNRLYWYRQTLGQGPEFLTYFQNEAQLEKSRLLSDRFSAERPKGSFSTLEIQRTEQGDSAMYLCASSLAGGSYEQYFGPGTRLTVT.